The 17 T cell receptor beta chains below were found in one sample sequenced in a study of vaccination effects on CD4 cells after COVID-19. TCRdb keeps only in-frame clones here, not all; method: immunoSEQ multiplex PCR. The profile covers around 68,000 clones, with roughly 80% appearing a single time and 9% to 15% taken by the ten largest. For these TCRs, the target antigens are not known. Before any sequencing was done, the ViraFEST assay used viral peptide pools to expand antigen-specific CD4+ T cells. With more than 9 days of culture completed, CD4+ T cells were isolated. Nucleocapsid antibody tests were negative, and the vaccine recipients had no prior SARS-CoV-2 infection. The specimen comprised CD4+ T cells from PBMCs cultured with SARS-CoV-2 spike peptides, sampled before COVID-19 vaccination. The receptors derive from a human donor who received a COVID-19 vaccine.

The chain couples TRBV5-1 to TRBJ2-1; TRBD1 matches at 10 bases. This CDR3 has 18 residues. With 1 base clipped from V and 4 bases from J, the junction kept 11 bases outside the gene matches. Germline V gene data show CDR1 as SGHRS and CDR2 as YFSETQ. The CDR3 region has the DNA TGCGCCAGCAGCTTGCCCAGCAGGGACAGGGGCACATACAATGAGCAGTTCTTC. As protein: CASSLPSRDRGTYNEQFF. Based on the CDR3 plus reference TRBV5-1 and TRBJ2-1, the full variable domain is KAGVTQTPRYLIKTRGQQVTLSCSPISGHRSVSWYQQTPGQGLQFLFEYFSETQRNKGNFPGRFSGRQFSNSRSEMNVSTLELGDSALYLCASSLPSRDRGTYNEQFFGPGTRLTVL.

This clone has only a few counts. DNA for the CDR3: TGCAGCGTTGTCCACTCTCACTCTGGAAACACCATATATTTT. Protein product: CSVVHSHSGNTIYF. This chain joins TRBV29-1 and TRBJ1-3; D remains ambiguous. This CDR3 comprises 14 residues. V was pared by 4 bases and J by 0 bases, with 10 bases between. Germline CDR1 SQVTM, CDR2 ANQGSEA.

This chain joins TRBV4-3 and TRBJ2-3; TRBD1 matches at 9 bases. This CDR3 is 16 amino acids long. V shed 1 base, J shed 4 bases, and the junction held 6 bases outside the gene matches. Germline assignment: CDR1 LGHNA and CDR2 YSLEER. CDR3 amino acids: CASSQAWTGEADTQYF. CDR3 in DNA: TGCGCCAGCAGCCAAGCCTGGACAGGGGAGGCAGATACGCAGTATTTT.

The CDR3 here is CASSKRGGSSTEAFF. The CDR3 DNA is TGTGCCAGCAGTAAGCGAGGGGGAAGTAGCACTGAAGCTTTCTTT. The chain carries TRBV6-5 and TRBJ1-1, with a possible D match to TRBD1 (6 bases). CDR1 MNHEY and CDR2 SVGAGI come from the germline V gene. V shed 5 bases and J shed 4 bases, with 17 bases lying between them. CDR3 length: 15 residues.

The rearrangement links TRBV29-1 to TRBJ1-4, with D possibly TRBD1 on 5 matching bases. Germline-derived CDR1 and CDR2 are SQVTM and ANQGSEA. V lost 2 bases to trimming and J lost 4 bases, with 17 bases between them. There are 16 residues in the CDR3. Here the CDR3 DNA reads TGCAGCGTTGAATACACATTGGCCGGGGGTAATGAAAAACTGTTTTTT. Its translation is CSVEYTLAGGNEKLFF.

V is TRBV6-2 or TRBV6-3 and J is TRBJ2-1; a weak D match, TRBD2 (6 bases). The V end was cut by 3 bases, the J end by 8 bases, with 20 bases between. This CDR3 has 16 amino acids. Germline-derived CDR1 and CDR2 are MNHEY and SVGEGT. The DNA for the CDR3 is TGTGCCAGCAGTTATTTCGGGGACTCCTCGCGCGATGAGCAGTTCTTC. Protein: CASSYFGDSSRDEQFF.

Concerning this clone: At one end the junction does not follow the germline gene, possibly because of a read error. The chain combines TRBV5-1 with TRBJ1-1; D is undetermined. The CDR3 loop spans 13 amino acids. Germline assignment: CDR1 SGHRS and CDR2 YFSETQ. This CDR3 reads CASRLDVNTEAFF. CDR3 nucleotides: TGCGCCAGCAGATTGGATGTGAACACTGAAGCTTTCTTT. Together with reference TRBV5-1 and TRBJ1-1, the CDR3 gives the full variable domain: KAGVTQTPRYLIKTRGQQVTLSCSPISGHRSVSWYQQTPGQGLQFLFEYFSETQRNKGNFPGRFSGRQFSNSRSEMNVSTLELGDSALYLCASRLDVNTEAFFGQGTRLTVV.

CDR3 in DNA: TGTGCCAGTAGTGGGGACACCCTCCCAGAGACCCAGTACTTC. Amino acids: CASSGDTLPETQYF. The rearrangement joins TRBV19 to TRBJ2-5; tentative D call: TRBD1 (6 bases). V shed 5 bases and J shed 4 bases, with 14 bases lying between them. Germline assignment: CDR1 LNHDA and CDR2 SQIVND (reference sequence). The length of the CDR3 is 14 residues.

The chain is built from TRBV7-3 and TRBJ1-4; TRBD1 is a possible D gene (5 bases). V dropped 1 base and J dropped 7 bases, with 13 bases sitting between them. The CDR3 is 15 residues long. Germline V gene lookup returns CDR1 SGHTA and CDR2 FQGTGA. CDR3 nucleotide sequence: TGTGCCAGCAGCTTAAATGGGGGGATTGGTGAAAAACTGTTTTTT. Translating it yields CASSLNGGIGEKLFF.

This chain uses TRBV18 with TRBJ1-3, with a weak D call TRBD1 (5 bases). V shed 3 bases and J shed 5 bases, with 14 bases lying between them. In germline, CDR1 is KGHSH, CDR2 LQKENI. The length of the CDR3 is 15 residues. In DNA form, the CDR3 reads TGTGCCAGCTCACCTTTTGAGGGGATAAGAAACACCATATATTTT. This encodes CASSPFEGIRNTIYF.

V usage is TRBV2 and J usage is TRBJ2-7; weak D call: TRBD1 (6 bases). This CDR3 region has 12 residues. Trimming shortened V by 6 bases and J by 6 bases, and 12 bases separated the two germline ends. Germline V gene sequence: CDR1 SNHLY, CDR2 FYNNEI. Written as DNA, the CDR3 is TGTGCCAGCAGGGACAGCGGACCCGAGCAGTACGTC. Translating gives CASRDSGPEQYV.

This clone was picked up a small number of times. This chain joins TRBV28 and TRBJ1-5; possibly TRBD1 for D (5 bases). Germline CDR1 and CDR2: MDHEN and SYDVKM. The ends were cut back, 2 bases at V and 2 bases at J, with 13 bases in the middle. The CDR3 totals 16 residues. The CDR3 coding sequence is TGTGCCAGCAGTTTAGGAGCGGGGGTGCGCAATCAGCCCCAGCATTTT. Translating it yields CASSLGAGVRNQPQHF.

This chain connects TRBV24-1 to TRBJ2-3, with TRBD2 matching over 8 bases. The germline V gene has CDR1 KGHDR and CDR2 SFDVKD. V lost 4 bases, J lost 0 bases, and 11 bases stayed unmatched. There are 18 residues in the CDR3. Here the CDR3 reads CATSDPTLAGHSTDTQYF. The CDR3 bases are TGTGCCACCAGTGACCCAACCTTAGCGGGGCACAGCACAGATACGCAGTATTTT.

This clone was detected once. The chain employs TRBV27 and TRBJ1-5; 8 bases are a match to TRBD1. Looked up from germline, CDR1 is MNHEY and CDR2 is SMNVEV (reference sequence). V was clipped by 5 bases and J by 0 bases; unmatched bases: 12. CDR3 length: 18 residues. As DNA, the CDR3 is TGTGCCAGCAGTCGGGGACAGGTTGGGTTATATAGCAATCAGCCCCAGCATTTT. As protein: CASSRGQVGLYSNQPQHF.

The chain has TRBV7-9 and TRBJ2-3; 9 nucleotides match TRBD2. The V and J ends lost 2 bases and 0 bases, in that order; junction bases with no gene match: 12. The CDR3 runs to 19 residues. Germline V gene sequence: CDR1 SEHNR, CDR2 FQNEAQ (reference sequence). CDR3 nucleotides: TGTGCCAGCAGCTTAAGGTCTTCTAGCGGGGTGACTAGCACAGATACGCAGTATTTT. It yields the protein CASSLRSSSGVTSTDTQYF.

The rearrangement joins TRBV5-5 to TRBJ1-1; a weak D match, TRBD1 (5 bases). Germline V gene data show CDR1 as SGHKS and CDR2 as YYEKEE (reference sequence). CDR3 length: 14 residues. V was pared by 0 bases and J by 5 bases, with 11 bases between. The CDR3 DNA reads as TGTGCCAGCAGCTTGGACGGGGGTGGAACTGAAGCTTTCTTT. Its translation is CASSLDGGGTEAFF.

The CDR3 DNA reads as TGCGCCAGCAGCTTGGACCCGGGGGAGAACACTGAAGCTTTCTTT. Its protein is CASSLDPGENTEAFF. The rearrangement joins TRBV5-1 to TRBJ1-1, with D perhaps matching TRBD1 (5 bases). The CDR3 is 15 amino acids. V was shortened by 0 bases and J by 1 base, with 10 bases between the two germline ends. Germline V CDR1 and CDR2: SGHRS, YFSETQ.